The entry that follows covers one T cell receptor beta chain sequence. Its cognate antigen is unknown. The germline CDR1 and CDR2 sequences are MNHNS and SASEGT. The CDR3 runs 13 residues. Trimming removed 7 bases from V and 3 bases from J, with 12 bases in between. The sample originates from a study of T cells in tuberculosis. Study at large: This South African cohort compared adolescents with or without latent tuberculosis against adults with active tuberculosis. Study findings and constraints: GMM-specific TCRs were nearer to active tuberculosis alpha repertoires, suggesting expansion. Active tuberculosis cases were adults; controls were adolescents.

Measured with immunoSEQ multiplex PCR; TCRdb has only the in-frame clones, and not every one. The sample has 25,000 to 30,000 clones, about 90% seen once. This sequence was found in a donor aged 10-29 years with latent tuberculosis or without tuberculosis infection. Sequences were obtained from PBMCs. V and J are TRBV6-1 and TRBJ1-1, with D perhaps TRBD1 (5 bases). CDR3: CASKWGVDTEAFF. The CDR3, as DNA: TGTGCCAGCAAGTGGGGGGTGGACACTGAAGCTTTCTTT.